A single sample is the source of the 31 T cell receptor beta chains below, sequenced in a study of cytomegalovirus exposure and HLA in healthy donors. PCR involved 60 Vbeta and 13 Jbeta primers. TCRdb's copy holds only in-frame clones and misses some; the assay was immunoSEQ multiplex PCR. Of roughly 140,000 clones listed, roughly 9.4% are singletons. Sequenced material: PBMCs. The receptors were sampled from a male donor in good health and CMV-seronegative.

This clone was counted a single time. CDR3 residues: CASSTRGRGNQPQHF. CDR3 sequence (DNA): TGTGCCAGTAGCACCAGGGGCAGAGGTAATCAGCCCCAGCATTTT. The chain is built from TRBV19 and TRBJ1-5; tentative D call: TRBD1 (6 bases). Trimming shortened V by 6 bases and J by 4 bases, and 16 bases separated the two germline ends. The CDR3 extends over 15 amino acids. Germline V gene data show CDR1 as LNHDA and CDR2 as SQIVND (reference sequence).

This clone has only a few counts. The rearrangement joins TRBV5-1 to TRBJ1-2; TRBD1 agrees at 10 bases. This CDR3 region has 15 residues. With V trimmed by 4 bases and J by 4 bases, 7 bases remained unmatched. Germline V gives CDR1 SGHRS, CDR2 YFSETQ. CDR3 nucleotides: TGCGCCAGCAGCCCGACGGGACAGGGGATCTATGGCTACACCTTC. Translation: CASSPTGQGIYGYTF.

The rearrangement joins TRBV5-4 to TRBJ2-2; D remains unclear. Germline CDR1 reads SGHNT; CDR2 reads YYREEE (reference sequence). CDR3 size: 14 residues. V shed 2 bases and J shed 0 bases, with 5 bases lying between them. The CDR3 DNA reads as TGTGCCAGCAGCTTCGAGACGAACACCGGGGAGCTGTTTTTT. It yields the protein CASSFETNTGELFF.

Only a few counts were recorded for this clone. The chain carries TRBV7-3 and TRBJ1-1, with D perhaps matching TRBD1 (5 bases). V lost 1 base and J lost 3, with 6 bases in between. CDR1 is SGHTA and CDR2 is FQGTGA in the germline V gene. The CDR3 spans 13 residues. In DNA, the CDR3 is TGTGCCAGCAGCTTAAAGGGGTACACTGAAGCTTTCTTT. It yields the protein CASSLKGYTEAFF.

This rearrangement joins TRBV2 to TRBJ1-2; 10 nucleotides agree with TRBD1. The V segment lost 4 bases and the J segment 0 bases; nucleotides outside the gene matches: 5. CDR3 length: 16 residues. Germline-derived CDR1 and CDR2 are SNHLY and FYNNEI. DNA of the CDR3: TGTGCCAGCAGTGGGGACAGGGGCCTGTCTAACTATGGCTACACCTTC. It specifies CASSGDRGLSNYGYTF.

The J gene is TRBJ2-2, the V gene TRBV4-2; D gene unclear. Germline assignment: CDR1 LGHNA and CDR2 YNFKEQ. CDR3 length: 14 amino acids. The ends were cut back, 0 bases at V and 5 bases at J, with 7 bases in the middle. CDR3 loop: CASSQDPGTGELFF. CDR3 DNA sequence: TGTGCCAGCAGCCAAGATCCGGGTACCGGGGAGCTGTTTTTT.

There are a few counts of this clone. The V call is TRBV6-5, the J call TRBJ2-3; TRBD1 might be the D (6 bases). Trimming removed 8 bases at V and 4 bases at J, with 16 bases between. Germline lookup yields CDR1 MNHEY and CDR2 SVGAGI. This CDR3 spans 14 amino acids. CDR3 region: CASRRDISSDTQYF. Written as DNA, the CDR3 is TGTGCCAGCCGCCGGGACATCTCTTCAGATACGCAGTATTTT.

This clone was counted between two and nine times. The CDR3 region is CASSIGSTSGRVGTQYF. CDR3 bases: TGTGCCAGCAGCATCGGATCGACTAGCGGGAGAGTAGGTACGCAGTATTTT. The V gene is TRBV5-6, the J gene TRBJ2-3, with TRBD2 identical over 12 bases. The CDR3 consists of 17 residues. Germline assignment: CDR1 SGHDT and CDR2 YYEEEE. The V gene end was trimmed by 4 bases and the J gene end by 8 bases; junction bases not matched to a gene: 14.

This clone was detected a few times. V usage is TRBV4-1 and J usage is TRBJ2-7; D is unclear. V lost 4 bases, J lost 0 bases, and 7 bases lay in between. From germline, CDR1 is MGHRA and CDR2 YSYEKL. The CDR3 has 13 amino acids. This chain's CDR3 is CASSPVASYEQYF. In DNA form, the CDR3 reads TGCGCCAGCAGCCCAGTGGCCTCCTACGAGCAGTACTTC.

This clone was counted between two and nine times. V is TRBV7-2 and J is TRBJ1-2; maybe TRBD1 (6 bases). V was clipped by 3 bases and J by 8 bases, with 10 bases between them. The length of the CDR3 is 12 residues. Germline V gives CDR1 SGHTA, CDR2 FQGNSA. CDR3 DNA: TGTGCCAGCAGCTTCGCAGGGGTGGGCTACACCTTC. Translation gives CASSFAGVGYTF.

The chain employs TRBV10-1 and TRBJ2-7; the D gene is possibly TRBD1 (5 bases). CDR3 length: 14 residues. Germline V gene data show CDR1 as WNHNN and CDR2 as SYGVQD (reference sequence). The V end was cut by 10 bases, the J end by 1 base, with 17 bases between. CDR3 coding DNA: TGCGCCACTGCTGGCAGGGCAGCGTCCTACGAGCAGTACTTC. Translating it yields CATAGRAASYEQYF.

The V gene is TRBV7-9, the J gene TRBJ2-5; TRBD2 agrees at 10 bases. CDR3 length equals 18 residues. The trim removed 5 bases at V and 1 base at J, leaving 13 bases unmatched. Germline V gives CDR1 SEHNR, CDR2 FQNEAQ (reference sequence). The DNA of the CDR3 is TGTGCCAGCAGCCCGTGGACTAGCGGTGATTATCCCCAAGAGACCCAGTACTTC. Protein product: CASSPWTSGDYPQETQYF.

This clone occurred a few times. The rearrangement links TRBV9 to TRBJ2-3; TRBD1 agrees at 7 bases. There are 14 residues in the CDR3. The germline V gene encodes CDR1 SGDLS and CDR2 YYNGEE. Trimming cost V 6 bases and J 6 bases; bases outside gene matches: 10. The CDR3 DNA follows: TGTGCCAGCAACGAGGGGGCGGGCGCCGATACGCAGTATTTT. It translates to CASNEGAGADTQYF. Together with reference TRBV9 and TRBJ2-3, the CDR3 gives the full variable domain: DSGVTQTPKHLITATGQRVTLRCSPRSGDLSVYWYQQSLDQGLQFLIQYYNGEERAKGNILERFSAQQFPDLHSELNLSSLELGDSALYFCASNEGAGADTQYFGPGTRLTVL.

This clone was counted a few times. This chain joins TRBV28 and TRBJ2-7, with 8 nucleotides matching TRBD1. CDR1 is MDHEN, CDR2 SYDVKM, per germline. The trim removed 5 bases at V and 4 bases at J, leaving 10 bases unmatched. The CDR3 sequence is 15 residues long. The CDR3 bases are TGTGCCAGCAGTCCCCCCGGGACAGGCGAATACGAGCAGTACTTC. Residues: CASSPPGTGEYEQYF.

The rearrangement links TRBV6-5 to TRBJ2-7, with 9 bases fitting TRBD1. There are 15 residues in the CDR3. The V and J ends lost 5 bases and 3 bases, in that order; junction bases with no gene match: 8. The germline V gene encodes CDR1 MNHEY and CDR2 SVGAGI. The CDR3 DNA sequence: TGTGCCAGCAGTAAGCCGGGACAGGGTCGCTACGAGCAGTACTTC. Translating it yields CASSKPGQGRYEQYF.

The chain carries TRBV29-1 and TRBJ2-7; tentative D call: TRBD2 (6 bases). Germline CDR1 reads SQVTM; CDR2 reads ANQGSEA. The length of the CDR3 is 13 residues. The V and J ends lost 8 bases and 0 bases respectively, with 14 bases between them. In DNA, the CDR3 is TGCAGCTCTCTGGACGGGAGCTCCTACGAGCAGTACTTC. Its translation is CSSLDGSSYEQYF.

This clone has only a few counts. The chain uses TRBV6-5 and TRBJ1-4; D possibly corresponds to TRBD1 (5 bases). The CDR3 is 16 residues long. CDR1 and CDR2 (germline): MNHEY, SVGAGI. V was trimmed by 2 bases and J by 2 bases, leaving 12 bases between them. The CDR3 here is CASSYQWGRTNEKLFF. In DNA, the CDR3 is TGTGCCAGCAGTTACCAGTGGGGCAGGACTAATGAAAAACTGTTTTTT.

The chain has TRBV27 and TRBJ1-6; no reliable D call. V was trimmed by 7 bases and J by 6 bases, leaving 10 bases between them. This CDR3 region has 13 residues. Germline CDR1 MNHEY, CDR2 SMNVEV (reference sequence). CDR3 coding DNA: TGTGCCAGCACCCTCTCCAGTAATTCACCCCTCCACTTT. Protein sequence: CASTLSSNSPLHF.

The gene calls are TRBV4-1 and TRBJ2-5, with TRBD2 matching 7 bases. The trim removed 0 bases at V and 5 bases at J, leaving 9 bases unmatched. Germline V lookup: CDR1 MGHRA, CDR2 YSYEKL. The CDR3 has 16 residues. Here the CDR3 DNA reads TGCGCCAGCAGCCAAGATTTGGCGGGGGAGGTGGAGACCCAGTACTTC. It encodes CASSQDLAGEVETQYF.

The chain uses TRBV15 and TRBJ2-3, with TRBD1 as a possible D gene (5 bases). The CDR3 has 16 residues. The germline CDR1 and CDR2 sequences are LNHNV and YYDKDF (reference sequence). With 4 bases removed from V and 2 bases from J, the gap between germline ends came to 16 bases. CDR3 sequence (DNA): TGTGCCACCAGCAAGTTCGCCAGGGATAACACAGATACGCAGTATTTT. Amino acid sequence: CATSKFARDNTDTQYF.

The chain couples TRBV7-2 to TRBJ1-2, with TRBD1 matching over 7 bases. V lost 0 bases, J lost 7 bases, and 11 bases stayed unmatched. Germline V lookup: CDR1 SGHTA, CDR2 FQGNSA. The CDR3 length is 16 residues. The DNA of the CDR3 is TGTGCCAGCAGCTTAGCGATACAGGGGTTTGGGATTGGCTACACCTTC. Protein product: CASSLAIQGFGIGYTF.

This clone was found a few times. The rearrangement uses TRBV5-6 and TRBJ2-5; TRBD1 is a possible D gene (6 bases). The germline V gene encodes CDR1 SGHDT and CDR2 YYEEEE. The CDR3 contains 14 residues. Trimming stripped 0 bases from V and 5 bases from J, with 11 bases between. The CDR3 protein is CASSLADRRETQYF. The CDR3 DNA reads as TGTGCCAGCAGCTTGGCCGACAGGCGGGAGACCCAGTACTTC.

Regarding this clone: At one of its ends the junction is not consistent with the germline gene, which may arise from a read error. This chain uses TRBV20-1 with TRBJ2-7; TRBD1 is a possible D gene (5 bases). The CDR3 has 11 amino acids. Germline CDR1 is DFQATT and CDR2 is SNEGSKA (reference sequence). The CDR3 coding sequence is TGCAGTGCTGGAGACAGTTACGAGCAGTACTTC. It specifies CSAGDSYEQYF.

V is TRBV12-5 and J is TRBJ1-3; D may be TRBD1 (6 bases). V was clipped by 1 base and J by 6 bases, with 16 bases between them. CDR1 is LGHNT, CDR2 FRNRAP, per germline. There are 16 residues in the CDR3. Written as DNA, the CDR3 is TGTGCTAGTGGTTTGGATGAGACAGGACGCAAAAACACCATATATTTT. Its translation is CASGLDETGRKNTIYF.

This clone was seen only a few times. This rearrangement joins TRBV4-3 to TRBJ2-3, with a weak D call TRBD2 (7 bases). Trimming shortened V by 5 bases and J by 4 bases, and 16 bases separated the two germline ends. The germline gives CDR1 LGHNA, CDR2 YSLEER. CDR3 length: 15 residues. CDR3 nucleotides: TGCGCCAGCAGCGGAGGGGGGGAGTCTTCAGATACGCAGTATTTT. This encodes CASSGGGESSDTQYF.

This chain connects TRBV29-1 to TRBJ2-2, with D perhaps TRBD1 (5 bases). Deletions cut 4 bases from V and 0 bases from J, with 12 bases between. CDR1 is SQVTM, CDR2 ANQGSEA, per germline. The length of the CDR3 is 15 residues. CDR3 nucleotide sequence: TGCAGCGTTGTGCTCGACAGAGCGAACACCGGGGAGCTGTTTTTT. Protein: CSVVLDRANTGELFF.

This clone was observed a handful of times. The rearrangement joins TRBV4-3 to TRBJ1-2; 7 positions agree with TRBD1. CDR3 length: 15 amino acids. V gave up 3 bases and J gave up 4 bases; unmatched junction bases: 8. CDR1 and CDR2 from the germline V gene are LGHNA and YSLEER. DNA for the CDR3: TGCGCCAGCAGCCAGGAAGGACAGGCCATCTATGGCTACACCTTC. It codes for CASSQEGQAIYGYTF.

The J gene is TRBJ1-6, the V gene TRBV18, with a weak D call TRBD1 (5 bases). Trimming took 6 bases from V and 0 from J, leaving 24 bases between them. CDR1 and CDR2 from the germline V gene are KGHSH and LQKENI. The CDR3 is made up of 20 amino acids. The CDR3: CASSEEAGHPVSSYNSPLHF. The CDR3 DNA reads TGTGCCAGCTCCGAAGAGGCAGGGCACCCCGTGAGCTCCTATAATTCACCCCTCCACTTT.

The CDR3 DNA is TGTGCCAGAACCCCAGTGGGGGGAGAAAAACTGTTTTTT. This encodes CARTPVGGEKLFF. The V call is TRBV6-5, the J call TRBJ1-4; weak D call: TRBD1 (5 bases). This CDR3 is built from 13 residues. Germline lookup yields CDR1 MNHEY and CDR2 SVGAGI. The ends were cut back, 9 bases at V and 8 bases at J, with 16 bases in the middle.

This clone was counted between two and nine times. V gene TRBV11-3 combines with J gene TRBJ1-1; TRBD1 might be the D (6 bases). This CDR3 contains 16 residues. The ends were cut back, 1 base at V and 5 bases at J, with 17 bases in the middle. Germline V gene sequence: CDR1 SGHNT, CDR2 YENEEA. DNA of the CDR3: TGTGCCAGCAGCTTAGGAGGCGGGGGCGCAGGAACTGAAGCTTTCTTT. It translates to CASSLGGGGAGTEAFF.

This clone has only a few counts. In DNA form, the CDR3 reads TGTGCCATCAGTGAGTCGGCTAGCGGCACAGATACGCAGTATTTT. Amino acid sequence: CAISESASGTDTQYF. The chain couples TRBV10-3 to TRBJ2-3; tentative D call: TRBD2 (6 bases). This CDR3 has 15 amino acids. V was trimmed by 0 bases and J by 1 base, leaving 8 bases between them. Per germline, CDR1 ENHRY and CDR2 SYGVKD.